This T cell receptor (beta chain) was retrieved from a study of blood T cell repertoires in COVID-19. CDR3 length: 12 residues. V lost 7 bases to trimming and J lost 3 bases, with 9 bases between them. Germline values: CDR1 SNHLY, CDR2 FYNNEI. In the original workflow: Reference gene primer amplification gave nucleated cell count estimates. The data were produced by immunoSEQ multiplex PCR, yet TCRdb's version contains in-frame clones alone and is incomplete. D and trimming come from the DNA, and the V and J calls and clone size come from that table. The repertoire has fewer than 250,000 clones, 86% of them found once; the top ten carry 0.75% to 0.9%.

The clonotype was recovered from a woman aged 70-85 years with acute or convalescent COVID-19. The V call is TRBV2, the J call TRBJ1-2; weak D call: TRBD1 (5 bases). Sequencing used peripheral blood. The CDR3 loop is CASTTGYYGYTF. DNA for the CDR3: TGTGCCAGCACAACAGGATACTATGGCTACACCTTC.